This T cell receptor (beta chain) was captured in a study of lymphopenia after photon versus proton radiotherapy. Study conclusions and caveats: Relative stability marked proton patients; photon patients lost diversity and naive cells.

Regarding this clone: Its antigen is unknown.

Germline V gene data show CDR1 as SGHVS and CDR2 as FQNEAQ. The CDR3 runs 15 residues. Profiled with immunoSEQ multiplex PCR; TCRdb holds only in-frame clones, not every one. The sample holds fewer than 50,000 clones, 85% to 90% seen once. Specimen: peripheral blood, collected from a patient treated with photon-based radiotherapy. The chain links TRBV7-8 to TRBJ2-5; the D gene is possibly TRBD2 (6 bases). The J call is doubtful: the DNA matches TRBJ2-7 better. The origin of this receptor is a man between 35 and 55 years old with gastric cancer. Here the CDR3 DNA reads TGTGCCAGCAGCTTAGGTGCGGGGTACGGCTACGAGCAGTACTTC. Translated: CASSLGAGYGYEQYF.